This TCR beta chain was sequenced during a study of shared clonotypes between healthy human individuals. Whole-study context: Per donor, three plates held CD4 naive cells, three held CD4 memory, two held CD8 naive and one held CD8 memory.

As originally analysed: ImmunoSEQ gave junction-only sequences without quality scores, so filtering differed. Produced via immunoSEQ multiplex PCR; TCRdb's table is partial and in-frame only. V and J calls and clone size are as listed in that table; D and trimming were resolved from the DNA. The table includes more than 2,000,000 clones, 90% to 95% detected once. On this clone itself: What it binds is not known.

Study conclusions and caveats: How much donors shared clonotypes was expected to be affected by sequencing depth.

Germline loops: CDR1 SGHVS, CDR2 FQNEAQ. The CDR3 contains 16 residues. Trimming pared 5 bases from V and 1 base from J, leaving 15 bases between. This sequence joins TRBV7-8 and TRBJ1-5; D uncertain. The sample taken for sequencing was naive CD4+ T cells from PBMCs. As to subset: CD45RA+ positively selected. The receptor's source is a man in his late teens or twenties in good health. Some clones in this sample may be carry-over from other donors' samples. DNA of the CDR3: TGTGCCAGCAGCCGCGGAGACCCGGGAAGCAATCAGCCCCAGCATTTT. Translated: CASSRGDPGSNQPQHF.